This TCR beta chain was recorded in a study of T-cell reconstitution after alpha-beta-depleted transplantation in children. Notes on the study in general: The high TCRbeta diversity at day 60 in some patients came from surviving recipient T cells and thymic progenitors. A year post-transplant, T-cell counts and diversity derived mostly from newly produced T cells.

The V gene end was trimmed by 7 bases and the J gene end by 7 bases; junction bases not matched to a gene: 5. CDR1 is SQVTM and CDR2 is ANQGSEA in the germline V gene. The CDR3 totals 13 residues. In the case of this clonotype: Its target is unknown.

Preparation of the TCRbeta library used unique molecular identifiers. TCRdb ran MiXCR on the PCR reads and lists one entry per CDR3 protein. Here the sample spans 250,000 to 350,000 distinct CDR3 sequences, 23% being singletons. The chain combines TRBV29-1 with TRBJ2-4; 12 nucleotides align to TRBD2. This receptor was obtained from a male patient under 18 who had a stem cell transplant for acute lymphoblastic leukemia, so the T cells may come from the graft donor. The source material was PBMCs, mostly from graft donor cells, sampled 180 days after TCRalphabeta/CD19-depleted stem cell transplant. The CDR3 DNA is TGCAGCGGGGCCGGGACTAGCGGGAACATTCAGTACTTC. Its translation is CSGAGTSGNIQYF.